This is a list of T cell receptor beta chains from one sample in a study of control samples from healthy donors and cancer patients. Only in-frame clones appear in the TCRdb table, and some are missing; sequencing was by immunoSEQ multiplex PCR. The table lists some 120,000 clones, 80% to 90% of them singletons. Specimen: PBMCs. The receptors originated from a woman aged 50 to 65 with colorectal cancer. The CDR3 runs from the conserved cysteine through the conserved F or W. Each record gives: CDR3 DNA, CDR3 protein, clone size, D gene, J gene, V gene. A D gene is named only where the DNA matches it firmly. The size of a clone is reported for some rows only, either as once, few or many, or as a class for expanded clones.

TGTGCCAGCAGCTTATCTAGCGGGCCACAAGAGACCCAGTACTTC,CASSLSSGPQETQYF,-,TRBD2,TRBJ2-5,TRBV6-5
TGTGCCAGCAATCCAGGGGTCCCCTACGAGCAGTACTTC,CASNPGVPYEQYF,-,-,TRBJ2-7,TRBV2
TGTGCCAGCAGCCCAAACAGGGGGCCTGATGGCTACACCTTC,CASSPNRGPDGYTF,once,TRBD1,TRBJ1-2,TRBV3-1/TRBV3-2
TGTGCCAGCAGCTTGGCAAGGACTACTAGCACAGATACGCAGTATTTT,CASSLARTTSTDTQYF,-,-,TRBJ2-3,TRBV7-9
TGTGCCACCAGCAGAGATAGACTAGCGGGGGGAGGGACCCAGTACTTC,CATSRDRLAGGGTQYF,-,TRBD2,TRBJ2-5,TRBV15
TGTGCCAGCAGTGGAACGCTTTTAACCGGGGAGCTGTTTTTT,CASSGTLLTGELFF,-,-,TRBJ2-2,TRBV2
TGTGCCAGCAGCCGGCCTCCCGGGACTAGCGCGGGCACAGATACGCAGTATTTT,CASSRPPGTSAGTDTQYF,-,TRBD2,TRBJ2-3,TRBV7-2
TGTGCCAGCAGTGAGCGGGACAGGGGATCCTATGGCTACACCTTC,CASSERDRGSYGYTF,-,TRBD1,TRBJ1-2,TRBV2
TGTGCCAGCAGCAAATTTCGTCAGATCTTGGGGGGTTGGGTAACAGATACGCAGTATTTT,CASSKFRQILGGWVTDTQYF,-,-,TRBJ2-3,TRBV21-1
TGTGCCAGCAGCTTGGCTCAGCGCAATCAGCCCCAGCATTTT,CASSLAQRNQPQHF,-,-,TRBJ1-5,TRBV5-5
TGTGCCACCAGCAGAGATACTGCTTTAATTCGCAATCAGCCCCAGCATTTT,CATSRDTALIRNQPQHF,-,-,TRBJ1-5,TRBV15
TGTGCCAGTCAGGGACCTGTGGGAGAGACCCAGTACTTC,CASQGPVGETQYF,few,-,TRBJ2-5,TRBV19
TGCGCCAGCACCGATTTAGCGGGGGTTACCAATGAGCAGTTCTTC,CASTDLAGVTNEQFF,-,TRBD2,TRBJ2-1,TRBV5-1
TGTGCCAGCAGCAGGGACAGGGCATTGAACACTGAAGCTTTCTTT,CASSRDRALNTEAFF,-,TRBD1,TRBJ1-1,TRBV6-5
TGTGCCAGCAGCCCCACAGGGTACCAAGAGACCCAGTACTTC,CASSPTGYQETQYF,-,-,TRBJ2-5,TRBV25-1
TGTGCCGTGGGGGCTGGCTATGGCTACACCTTC,CAVGAGYGYTF,-,-,TRBJ1-2,TRBV10-3
TGTGCCAGCAGCTTAGTGGGACCCGGAAACACCATATATTTT,CASSLVGPGNTIYF,-,-,TRBJ1-3,TRBV7-6
TGTGCCAGCAGCCAAGATCCGGCGGACACCGGGGAGCTGTTTTTT,CASSQDPADTGELFF,few,-,TRBJ2-2,TRBV3-1/TRBV3-2
TGTGCCAGCTCTTTACCGGGGGAGGGTGGTGGGGCCTATGGCTACACCTTC,CASSLPGEGGGAYGYTF,-,-,TRBJ1-2,TRBV2
TGTGCCAGTAGTATGGGGACTAGCCACAATGAGCAGTTCTTC,CASSMGTSHNEQFF,-,TRBD2,TRBJ2-1,TRBV19
TGTGCCAGCAGCCAGACTAGATCAGACATTCAGTACTTC,CASSQTRSDIQYF,-,-,TRBJ2-4,TRBV3-1/TRBV3-2
TGTGCCAGCTCACCACCGGGAGGGGGGGGGCGATTGAACACTGAAGCTTTCTTT,CASSPPGGGGRLNTEAFF,-,-,TRBJ1-1,TRBV18
TGTGCCAGCTCACCCAGGGACGCGCGCTACAATGAGCAGTTCTTC,CASSPRDARYNEQFF,-,-,TRBJ2-1,TRBV18
TGTGCCAGCAGCTTAGCCCTGGATGACAGGTATTACAATGAGCAGTTCTTC,CASSLALDDRYYNEQFF,few,-,TRBJ2-1,TRBV7-9
TGTGCCAGCAGGGTTACAGCCACATCTGGAAACACCATATATTTT,CASRVTATSGNTIYF,few,-,TRBJ1-3,TRBV28
TGTGCCAGCAGCCTTAGGACAGGGAATGAAGCTTTCTTT,CASSLRTGNEAFF,few,TRBD1,TRBJ1-1,TRBV27
TGTGCCAGCAGCCCCCGTTGGGGGACAGATACGCAGTATTTT,CASSPRWGTDTQYF,-,-,TRBJ2-3,TRBV5-8
TGCGCCCGCAGCCCGCCGGACAGGGATCAGCCCCAGCATTTT,CARSPPDRDQPQHF,-,TRBD1,TRBJ1-5,TRBV4-1
TGTGCCAGCAGCCCCAATTCGGACAGCTACTCTGGGGCCAACGTCCTGACTTTC,CASSPNSDSYSGANVLTF,-,-,TRBJ2-6,TRBV27
TGTGCCAGCTCCCCGGTTGGAGAAAAACTGTTTTTT,CASSPVGEKLFF,-,-,TRBJ1-4,TRBV6-5
TGTGCCAGCTCTATGGCGGGAGGCAACAATGAGCAGTTCTTC,CASSMAGGNNEQFF,-,TRBD2,TRBJ2-1,TRBV2
TGTGCCAGCAGGCAACAGGGGGACACAGATACGCAGTATTTT,CASRQQGDTDTQYF,-,TRBD1,TRBJ2-3,TRBV27
TGTGCCAGCAGCTTAGTTGGGGGAACAGTTAAAGGCATTCAGTACTTC,CASSLVGGTVKGIQYF,once,-,TRBJ2-4,TRBV7-9
TGTGCCAGCAGCTTGAGCGGGGGGCGGGAGACCCAGTACTTC,CASSLSGGRETQYF,-,TRBD2,TRBJ2-5,TRBV5-5
TGTGCCAGCAGCGTCACAGGGGGCCTCACTGAAGCTTTCTTT,CASSVTGGLTEAFF,-,TRBD1,TRBJ1-1,TRBV7-9
TGTGCCAGCAGCTCTCCTCCGGGGATGCCTGAAGCTTTCTTT,CASSSPPGMPEAFF,few,-,TRBJ1-1,TRBV7-9
TGTGCCAGCAGTTTAAGCCTCCCCAACGGGGAGACTGAAGCTTTCTTT,CASSLSLPNGETEAFF,-,-,TRBJ1-1,TRBV28
TGTGCCAGCAGCCAAGAGAGGACGGGGCACAACATTCAGTACTTC,CASSQERTGHNIQYF,-,-,TRBJ2-4,TRBV14
TGTGCCAGCTCAGTCGCCGGGACCGACACAGATACGCAGTATTTT,CASSVAGTDTDTQYF,-,-,TRBJ2-3,TRBV18
TGTGCCAGCAGCACGGACAGAAACTATGGCTACACCTTC,CASSTDRNYGYTF,-,-,TRBJ1-2,TRBV5-8
TGCGCCAGCAGTGAGTCTACGTTCCCCTCTGAAGCTTTCTTT,CASSESTFPSEAFF,-,-,TRBJ1-1,TRBV10-1
TGTGCCAGCAGCTTAAAGGCGGGTTCTGCCTACGAGCAGTACTTC,CASSLKAGSAYEQYF,-,-,TRBJ2-7,TRBV7-3
TGTGCCAGCAGCGGGTCCTCGGTCGGGAAAAACAATGAGCAGTTCTTC,CASSGSSVGKNNEQFF,-,-,TRBJ2-1,TRBV5-4
TGTGCCAGCAGCTTAGACAGTTGGCGCACTGAAGCTTTCTTT,CASSLDSWRTEAFF,-,-,TRBJ1-1,TRBV7-9
TGTGCCAGTAGTATGGGCGGGAGTGGAGTGATAGAGACCCAGTACTTC,CASSMGGSGVIETQYF,-,TRBD2,TRBJ2-5,TRBV19
TGTGCCACTGGTGGGCAGCCCCAATGGTGGGGCTACACCTTC,CATGGQPQWWGYTF,-,-,TRBJ1-2,TRBV5-4